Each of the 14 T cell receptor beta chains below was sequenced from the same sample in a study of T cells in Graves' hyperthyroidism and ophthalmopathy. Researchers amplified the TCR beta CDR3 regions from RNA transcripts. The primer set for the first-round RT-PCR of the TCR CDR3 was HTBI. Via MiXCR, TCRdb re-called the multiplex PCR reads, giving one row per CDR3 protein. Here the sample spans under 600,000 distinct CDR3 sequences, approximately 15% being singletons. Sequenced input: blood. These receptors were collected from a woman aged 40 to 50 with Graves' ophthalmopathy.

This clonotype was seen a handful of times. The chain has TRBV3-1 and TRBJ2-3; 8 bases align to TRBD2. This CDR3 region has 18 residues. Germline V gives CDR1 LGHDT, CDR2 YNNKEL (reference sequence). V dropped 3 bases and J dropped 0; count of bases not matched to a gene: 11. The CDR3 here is CASSHTGTSASSTDTQYF. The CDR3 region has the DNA TGTGCCAGCAGCCACACCGGGACTAGTGCTTCTAGCACAGATACGCAGTATTTT.

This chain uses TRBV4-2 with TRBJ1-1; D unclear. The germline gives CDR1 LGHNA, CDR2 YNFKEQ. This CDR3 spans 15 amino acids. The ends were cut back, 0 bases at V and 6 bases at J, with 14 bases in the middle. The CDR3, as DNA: TGTGCCAGCAGCCAAGATGTGGGGTCAGCGGCTGAAGCTTTCTTT. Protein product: CASSQDVGSAAEAFF.

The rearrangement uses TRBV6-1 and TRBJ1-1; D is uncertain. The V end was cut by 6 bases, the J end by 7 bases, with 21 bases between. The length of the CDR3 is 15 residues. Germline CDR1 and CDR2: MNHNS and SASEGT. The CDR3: CASSPGGQAEREAFF. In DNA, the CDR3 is TGTGCCAGCAGCCCGGGAGGGCAGGCAGAACGTGAAGCTTTCTTT.

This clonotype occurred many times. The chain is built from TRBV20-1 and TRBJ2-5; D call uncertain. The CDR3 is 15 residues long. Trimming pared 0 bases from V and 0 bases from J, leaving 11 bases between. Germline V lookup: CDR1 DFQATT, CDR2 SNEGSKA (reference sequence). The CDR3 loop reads CSARDPDGHQETQYF. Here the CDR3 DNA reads TGCAGTGCTAGAGACCCGGACGGCCACCAAGAGACCCAGTACTTC.

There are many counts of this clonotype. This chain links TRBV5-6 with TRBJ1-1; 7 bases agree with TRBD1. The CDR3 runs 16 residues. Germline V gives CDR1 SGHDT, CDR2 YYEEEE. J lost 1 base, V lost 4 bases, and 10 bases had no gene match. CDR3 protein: CASSQGRDRANTEAFF. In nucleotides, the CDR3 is TGTGCCAGCAGCCAAGGACGTGACAGGGCGAACACTGAAGCTTTCTTT.

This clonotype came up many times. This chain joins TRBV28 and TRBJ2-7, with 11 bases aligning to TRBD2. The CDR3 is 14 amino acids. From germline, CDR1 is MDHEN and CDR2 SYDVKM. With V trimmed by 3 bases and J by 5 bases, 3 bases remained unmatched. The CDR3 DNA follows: TGTGCCAGCAGTTTTAGCGGGAGGGGGAACGAGCAGTACTTC. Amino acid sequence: CASSFSGRGNEQYF.

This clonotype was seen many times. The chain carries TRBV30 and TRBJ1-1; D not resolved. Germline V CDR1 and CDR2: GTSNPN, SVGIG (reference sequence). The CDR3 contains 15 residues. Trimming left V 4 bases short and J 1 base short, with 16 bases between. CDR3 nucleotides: TGTGCCTGGACCGAGTTTTTCCGGCGGAACACTGAAGCTTTCTTT. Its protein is CAWTEFFRRNTEAFF.

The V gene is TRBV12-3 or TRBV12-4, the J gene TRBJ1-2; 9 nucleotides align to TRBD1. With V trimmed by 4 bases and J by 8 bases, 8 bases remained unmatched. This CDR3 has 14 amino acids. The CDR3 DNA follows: TGTGCCAGCAGTTCCCAACAGGGGGCGCGCGGCTACACCTTC. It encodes CASSSQQGARGYTF.

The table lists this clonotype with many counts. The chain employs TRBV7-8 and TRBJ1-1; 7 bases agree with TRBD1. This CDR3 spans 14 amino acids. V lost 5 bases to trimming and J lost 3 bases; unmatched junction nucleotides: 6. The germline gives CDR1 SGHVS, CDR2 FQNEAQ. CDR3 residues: CASSQQGRDTEAFF. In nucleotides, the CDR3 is TGTGCCAGCAGCCAACAGGGGCGGGACACTGAAGCTTTCTTT.

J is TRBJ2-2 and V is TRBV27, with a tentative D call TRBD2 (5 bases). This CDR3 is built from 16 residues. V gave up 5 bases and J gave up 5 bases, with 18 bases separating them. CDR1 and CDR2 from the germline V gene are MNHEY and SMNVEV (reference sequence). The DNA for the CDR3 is TGTGCCAGCAGTCTCCGGCTCGGGAAGGGAACCGGGGAGCTGTTTTTT. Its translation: CASSLRLGKGTGELFF.

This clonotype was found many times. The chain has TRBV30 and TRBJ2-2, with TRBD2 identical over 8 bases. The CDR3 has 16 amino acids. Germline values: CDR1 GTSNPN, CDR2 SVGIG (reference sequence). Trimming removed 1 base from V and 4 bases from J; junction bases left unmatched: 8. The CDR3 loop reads CAWSGVPGGGTGELFF. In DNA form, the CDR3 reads TGTGCCTGGAGTGGCGTCCCGGGAGGGGGCACCGGGGAGCTGTTTTTT.

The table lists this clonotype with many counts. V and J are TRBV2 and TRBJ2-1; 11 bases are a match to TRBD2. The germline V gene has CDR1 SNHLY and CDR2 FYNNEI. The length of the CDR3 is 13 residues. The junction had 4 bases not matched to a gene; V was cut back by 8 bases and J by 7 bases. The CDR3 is CASGRLAGNEQFF. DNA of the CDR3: TGTGCCAGCGGGCGACTAGCGGGGAATGAGCAGTTCTTC.

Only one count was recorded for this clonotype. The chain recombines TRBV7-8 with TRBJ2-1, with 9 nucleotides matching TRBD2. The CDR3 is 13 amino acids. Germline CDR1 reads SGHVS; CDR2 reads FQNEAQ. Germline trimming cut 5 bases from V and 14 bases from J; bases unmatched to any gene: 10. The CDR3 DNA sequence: TGTGCCAGCAGCACAAGGACTAGCGTGTGGAAGTTCTTC. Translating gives CASSTRTSVWKFF. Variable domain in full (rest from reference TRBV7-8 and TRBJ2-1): GAGVSQSPRYKVAKRGQDVALRCDPISGHVSLFWYQQALGQGPEFLTYFQNEAQLDKSGLPSDRFFAERPEGSVSTLKIQRTQQEDSAVYLCASSTRTSVWKFFGPGTRLTVL.

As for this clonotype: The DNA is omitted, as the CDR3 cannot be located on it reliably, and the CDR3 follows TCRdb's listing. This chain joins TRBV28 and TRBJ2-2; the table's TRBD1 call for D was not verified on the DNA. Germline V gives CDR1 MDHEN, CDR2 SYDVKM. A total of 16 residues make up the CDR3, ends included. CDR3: CASSFGPGGLAGELFF.